The rows below give T cell receptor beta chains drawn from one sample of a study of Ad26.COV2.S vaccination and SARS-CoV-2 variants. Assay used: immunoSEQ multiplex PCR; TCRdb lists only in-frame clones, some missing. The sample has roughly 300,000 clones, about 89% seen once. Here the sequenced sample was peripheral blood, taken in a trial of Ad26.COV2.S vaccine versus placebo. The origin of the receptors is a person between 18 and 59 years old who received the Ad26.COV2.S COVID-19 vaccine or a placebo. Both conserved end residues are part of each CDR3. Fields, in order: V gene, CDR3 length, J gene, CDR3 protein.

v_call: TRBV4-3
cdr3_length: 18
j_call: TRBJ2-1
cdr3_aa: CASSPRLAGEGSYNEQFF

v_call: TRBV11-2
cdr3_length: 14
j_call: TRBJ2-7
cdr3_aa: CASSLEAGVPEQYF

v_call: TRBV2
cdr3_length: 15
j_call: TRBJ2-7
cdr3_aa: CASRLGQGALYEQYF

v_call: TRBV7-9
cdr3_length: 16
j_call: TRBJ2-6
cdr3_aa: CASSFSGNSGANVLTF

v_call: TRBV18
cdr3_length: 16
j_call: TRBJ1-2
cdr3_aa: CASSPGWHSAGYGYTF

v_call: TRBV27
cdr3_length: 14
j_call: TRBJ2-6
cdr3_aa: CASSLLSGANVLTF

v_call: TRBV5-1
cdr3_length: 14
j_call: TRBJ1-1
cdr3_aa: CASSLGQGVTEAFF

v_call: TRBV3-1/TRBV3-2
cdr3_length: 15
j_call: TRBJ1-2
cdr3_aa: CASSQDFGDRSGYTF

v_call: TRBV10-2
cdr3_length: 13
j_call: TRBJ1-3
cdr3_aa: CASSESMRDTIYF

v_call: TRBV12-3/TRBV12-4
cdr3_length: 12
j_call: TRBJ2-2
cdr3_aa: CASSFGAGELFF

v_call: TRBV11-2
cdr3_length: 13
j_call: .
cdr3_aa: CASSPGLAGTQYF

v_call: TRBV9
cdr3_length: 13
j_call: TRBJ2-7
cdr3_aa: CASSGQDPYEQYF

v_call: TRBV12-5
cdr3_length: 11
j_call: TRBJ2-7
cdr3_aa: CASGLRYEQYF

v_call: TRBV7-2
cdr3_length: 13
j_call: TRBJ2-7
cdr3_aa: CASSLRFLYEQYF

v_call: TRBV18
cdr3_length: 16
j_call: TRBJ2-3
cdr3_aa: CASSDSGTAVADTQYF

v_call: TRBV19
cdr3_length: 22
j_call: TRBJ2-6
cdr3_aa: CASSIFRSEGAGVLTGANVLTF

v_call: TRBV28
cdr3_length: 18
j_call: TRBJ2-1
cdr3_aa: CASSPMGLAGMGYNEQFF

v_call: TRBV28
cdr3_length: 15
j_call: TRBJ2-5
cdr3_aa: CASSFARFPQETQYF

v_call: TRBV15
cdr3_length: 12
j_call: TRBJ1-1
cdr3_aa: CATSRDDTEAFF

v_call: TRBV28
cdr3_length: 17
j_call: TRBJ1-2
cdr3_aa: CASSSLGTGWFGYGYTF

v_call: TRBV27
cdr3_length: 15
j_call: TRBJ1-2
cdr3_aa: CASSPGGRSNYGYTF

v_call: TRBV5-6
cdr3_length: 13
j_call: TRBJ2-7
cdr3_aa: CASSSGRNYEQYF

v_call: TRBV7-9
cdr3_length: 16
j_call: TRBJ2-5
cdr3_aa: CASSLLTQREKETQYF

v_call: TRBV20-1
cdr3_length: 13
j_call: TRBJ1-1
cdr3_aa: CSASRAGDTEAFF

v_call: TRBV5-4
cdr3_length: 13
j_call: TRBJ2-5
cdr3_aa: CASSVTGLETQYF

v_call: TRBV6-6
cdr3_length: 14
j_call: TRBJ1-2
cdr3_aa: CASSNGQGVYGYTF

v_call: TRBV5-8
cdr3_length: 14
j_call: TRBJ2-1
cdr3_aa: CASSFSGRGDEQFF

v_call: TRBV29-1
cdr3_length: 15
j_call: TRBJ2-1
cdr3_aa: CSIEQDLSSYNEQFF

v_call: TRBV5-1
cdr3_length: 14
j_call: TRBJ2-3
cdr3_aa: CASSLNPGTDTQYF

v_call: TRBV7-9
cdr3_length: 14
j_call: TRBJ2-2
cdr3_aa: CASKAGANTGELFF

v_call: TRBV5-1
cdr3_length: 15
j_call: TRBJ2-5
cdr3_aa: CASSLAAGGQETQYF

v_call: TRBV4-1
cdr3_length: 14
j_call: TRBJ2-3
cdr3_aa: CASSQEGNTDTQYF

v_call: TRBV5-1
cdr3_length: 15
j_call: TRBJ1-6
cdr3_aa: CASSPGRNYNSPLHF

v_call: TRBV4-1
cdr3_length: 15
j_call: TRBJ2-1
cdr3_aa: CASSPPGLASYEQFF

v_call: TRBV27
cdr3_length: 12
j_call: TRBJ2-5
cdr3_aa: CASRDRGETQYF

v_call: TRBV3-1/TRBV3-2
cdr3_length: 16
j_call: TRBJ2-3
cdr3_aa: CASSQVRARGTDTQYF

v_call: TRBV27
cdr3_length: 14
j_call: TRBJ2-1
cdr3_aa: CASSRGDDYNEQFF

v_call: TRBV4-1
cdr3_length: 13
j_call: TRBJ1-2
cdr3_aa: CASSQEQASGYTF

v_call: TRBV19
cdr3_length: 11
j_call: TRBJ2-1
cdr3_aa: CASSIGTVQFF

v_call: TRBV28
cdr3_length: 13
j_call: TRBJ1-1
cdr3_aa: CAVGRSTNTEAFF

v_call: TRBV3-1/TRBV3-2
cdr3_length: 13
j_call: TRBJ1-4
cdr3_aa: CASSSGLDEKLFF

v_call: TRBV2
cdr3_length: 14
j_call: TRBJ2-1
cdr3_aa: CASAGTGNSDEQFF

v_call: TRBV5-4
cdr3_length: 13
j_call: TRBJ1-1
cdr3_aa: CASGRDLNTEAFF

v_call: TRBV6-1
cdr3_length: 16
j_call: TRBJ2-7
cdr3_aa: CASSVDGAEKTYEQYF

v_call: TRBV5-6
cdr3_length: 14
j_call: TRBJ2-3
cdr3_aa: CASSLGRLGNTQYF